This TCR beta chain is drawn from a study of Graves' ophthalmopathy and Graves' hyperthyroidism. V was pared by 0 bases and J by 4 bases, with 9 bases between. CDR3 length: 14 residues. The germline CDR1 and CDR2 sequences are ENHRY and SYGVKD. Beta-chain TCR CDR3 regions were amplified from RNA transcripts. HTBI-primed RT-PCR formed the first round, and a multiplex PCR formed the second. Via MiXCR, TCRdb re-called the multiplex PCR reads, giving one row per CDR3 protein. The sample contains 650,000 to 900,000 distinct CDR3 sequences, 40% of which appear only once. PBMCs came from 8.5 to 10 ml of fresh peripheral blood.

Sequenced input: peripheral blood. The J gene is TRBJ1-2, the V gene TRBV10-3, with no clear D. The receptor was isolated from an adult man with Graves' ophthalmopathy. As DNA, the CDR3 is TGTGCCATCAGTGAGTCTCTGTCCGCCTATGGCTACACCTTC. Translated, it gives CAISESLSAYGYTF.